This T cell receptor beta chain was documented in a study of T-cell memory formation after mild COVID-19. Study details: Most TCR clusters belonged to a single donor.

Trimming left V 6 bases short and J 1 base short, with 10 bases between. CDR1 is DFQATT, CDR2 SNEGSKA, per germline (reference sequence). This CDR3 spans 13 amino acids. Via MiXCR, TCRdb re-called the 5' RACE reads, giving one row per CDR3 protein. The table includes roughly 110,000 distinct CDR3 sequences, roughly 20% detected once. Study results and caveats: CD4+ bias marked clones expanding day 15 to 37, unlike balanced contracting clones. Clones from the second wave (peaking day 37) had unconfirmed SARS-CoV-2 specificity.

Notes on this clonotype: Its antigen is as yet unknown.

The source material was PBMCs or a T cell subset sorted from them (not recorded which). The V gene is TRBV20-1, the J gene TRBJ1-5; D is unresolved. This receptor was obtained from a man between 18 and 29 years old who had mild COVID-19 (a few samples of this study predate the infection). Cell type and time point are not known. CDR3 sequence reads: CSAVTVSNQPQHF. The DNA for the CDR3 is TGCAGTGCGGTAACAGTAAGCAATCAGCCCCAGCATTTT.